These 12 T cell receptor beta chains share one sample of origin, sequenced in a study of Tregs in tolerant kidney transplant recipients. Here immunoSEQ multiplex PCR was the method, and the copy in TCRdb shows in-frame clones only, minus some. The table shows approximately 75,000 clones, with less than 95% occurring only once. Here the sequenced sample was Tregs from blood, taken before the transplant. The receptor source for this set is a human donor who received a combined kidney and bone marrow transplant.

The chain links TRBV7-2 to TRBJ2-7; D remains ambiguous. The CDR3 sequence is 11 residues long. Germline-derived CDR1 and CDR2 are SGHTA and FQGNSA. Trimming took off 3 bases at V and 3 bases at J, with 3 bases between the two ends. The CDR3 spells CASSLVYEQYF. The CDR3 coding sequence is TGTGCCAGCAGCTTGGTCTACGAGCAGTACTTC.

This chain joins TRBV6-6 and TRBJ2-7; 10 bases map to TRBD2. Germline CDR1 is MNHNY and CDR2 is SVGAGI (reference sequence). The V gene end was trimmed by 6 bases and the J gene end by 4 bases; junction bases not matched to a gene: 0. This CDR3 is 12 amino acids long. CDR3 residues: CASRTSGYEQYF. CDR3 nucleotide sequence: TGTGCCAGCAGGACTAGCGGGTACGAGCAGTACTTC.

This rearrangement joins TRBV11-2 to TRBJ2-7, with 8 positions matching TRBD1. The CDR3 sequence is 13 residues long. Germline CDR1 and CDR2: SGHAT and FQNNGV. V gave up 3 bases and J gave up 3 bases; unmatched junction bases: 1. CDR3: CASSLTGVYEQYF. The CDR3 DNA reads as TGTGCCAGCAGCTTGACAGGGGTCTACGAGCAGTACTTC.

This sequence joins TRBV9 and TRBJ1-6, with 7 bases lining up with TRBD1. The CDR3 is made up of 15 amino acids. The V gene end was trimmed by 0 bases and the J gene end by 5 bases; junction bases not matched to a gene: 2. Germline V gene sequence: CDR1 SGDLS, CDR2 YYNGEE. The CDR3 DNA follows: TGTGCCAGCAGCGTAGAGACAGGGAATAATTCACCCCTCCACTTT. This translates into CASSVETGNNSPLHF.

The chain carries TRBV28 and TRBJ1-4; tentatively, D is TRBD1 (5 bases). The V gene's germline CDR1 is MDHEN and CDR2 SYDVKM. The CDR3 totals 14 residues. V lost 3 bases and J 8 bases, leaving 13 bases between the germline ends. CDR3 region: CASSFGGVEEKLFF. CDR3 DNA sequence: TGTGCCAGCAGTTTCGGAGGGGTGGAGGAAAAACTGTTTTTT.

CDR3 coding DNA: TGTGCCTGGAGTGTTGCGGGAGTCTCCGAGCAGTACTTC. Translation gives CAWSVAGVSEQYF. The chain links TRBV30 to TRBJ2-7; TRBD2 agrees at 7 bases. The CDR3 length is 13 residues. The V gene's germline CDR1 is GTSNPN and CDR2 SVGIG (reference sequence). J lost 6 bases, V lost 0 bases, and 5 bases had no gene match.

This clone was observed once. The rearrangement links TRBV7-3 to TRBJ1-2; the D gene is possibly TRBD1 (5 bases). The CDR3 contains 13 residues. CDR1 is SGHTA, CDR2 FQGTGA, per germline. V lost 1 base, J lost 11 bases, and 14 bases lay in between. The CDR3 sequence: CASSLMRGEGYTF. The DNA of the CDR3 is TGTGCCAGCAGCTTAATGAGGGGAGAGGGATACACCTTC.

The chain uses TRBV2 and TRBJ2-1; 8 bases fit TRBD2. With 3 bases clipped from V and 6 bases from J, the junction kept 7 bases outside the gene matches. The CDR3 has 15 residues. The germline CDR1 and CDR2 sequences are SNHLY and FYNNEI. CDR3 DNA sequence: TGTGCCAGCAGTGAGGGGGGGCTAGCGGGCAATGAGCAGTTCTTC. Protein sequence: CASSEGGLAGNEQFF. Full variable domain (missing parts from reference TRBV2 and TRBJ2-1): EPEVTQTPSHQVTQMGQEVILRCVPISNHLYFYWYRQILGQKVEFLVSFYNNEISEKSEIFDDQFSVERPDGSNFTLKIRSTKLEDSAMYFCASSEGGLAGNEQFFGPGTRLTVL.

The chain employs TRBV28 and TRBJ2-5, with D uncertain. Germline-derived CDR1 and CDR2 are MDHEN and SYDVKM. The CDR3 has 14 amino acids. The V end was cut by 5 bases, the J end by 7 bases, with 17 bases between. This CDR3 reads CASSLPGPWVTQYF. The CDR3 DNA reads TGTGCCAGCAGTCTACCGGGCCCTTGGGTGACCCAGTACTTC.

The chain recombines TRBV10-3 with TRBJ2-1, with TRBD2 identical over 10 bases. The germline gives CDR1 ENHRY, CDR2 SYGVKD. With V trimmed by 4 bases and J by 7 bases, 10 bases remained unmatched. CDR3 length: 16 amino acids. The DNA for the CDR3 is TGTGCCATCAGTGGTCGGCTAGCGGGAGTCAAGAATGAGCAGTTCTTC. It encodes CAISGRLAGVKNEQFF.

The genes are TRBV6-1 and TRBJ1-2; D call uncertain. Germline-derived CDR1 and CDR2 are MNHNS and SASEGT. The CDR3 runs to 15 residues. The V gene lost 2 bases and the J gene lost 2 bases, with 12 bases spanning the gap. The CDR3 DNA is TGTGCCAGCAGTGAACTTCAAGGAGAAAACTATGGCTACACCTTC. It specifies CASSELQGENYGYTF.

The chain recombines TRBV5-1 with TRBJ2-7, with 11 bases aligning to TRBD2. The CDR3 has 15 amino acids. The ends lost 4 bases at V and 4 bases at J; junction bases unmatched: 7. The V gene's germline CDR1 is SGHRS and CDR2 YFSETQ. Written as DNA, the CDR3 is TGCGCCAGCAGCCAAGCCGGGACTAGCGGTTACGAGCAGTACTTC. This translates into CASSQAGTSGYEQYF.